This T cell receptor (beta chain) was sequenced in a study of cytomegalovirus exposure and HLA in healthy donors. Study-level findings and limits: Among the most significant clusters, several appeared linked to common viral pathogens in a later analysis. It is likely that the observed cluster of highly shared sequence variants was a sequencing artifact. An analysis done earlier found most TCR beta V segments productive about 87% or about 30% of the time. The Asian-associated ancestry cluster reportedly had fewer N-insertions than the 666-donor mean in a later analysis.

PCR was performed using 60 Vbeta and 13 Jbeta primers. Only in-frame clones appear in the TCRdb table, and some are missing; sequencing was by immunoSEQ multiplex PCR. The table includes around 140,000 clones, 82% detected once. As regards this clone: Its antigen is not identified.

The length of the CDR3 is 13 residues. The V segment lost 8 bases and the J segment 2 bases; nucleotides outside the gene matches: 4. Germline V lookup: CDR1 MNHEY, CDR2 SVGAGI. The rearrangement uses TRBV6-5 and TRBJ2-3; 7 nucleotides match TRBD2. This TCR came from a man between 18 and 29 years old in good health and CMV-seropositive. Sequencing input: PBMCs. The CDR3 is CASGRAPTDTQYF. CDR3 in DNA: TGTGCCAGCGGGAGGGCCCCCACAGATACGCAGTATTTT.